Included here is one TCR beta chain sequence, with context. What it recognizes is unknown. Trimming cost V 7 bases and J 4 bases; bases outside gene matches: 6. This CDR3 comprises 14 residues. Germline CDR1 SGDLS, CDR2 YYNGEE. This sample is part of a study of cytomegalovirus exposure and HLA in healthy donors. General study findings and limits: The study listed around 150 cytomegalovirus-associated TCR beta chains.

Repertoires were generated with immunoSEQ multiplex PCR, while TCRdb's copy carries only in-frame clones and drops some. Among about 160,000 clones listed, nearly 90% were seen once. Sample: PBMCs. V usage is TRBV9 and J usage is TRBJ2-2; 8 bases fit TRBD2. The sequence was obtained from a man in his late teens or twenties in good health and CMV-seropositive. The CDR3 is CASRGGSGTGELFF. For the CDR3, the DNA is TGTGCCAGCCGGGGGGGGTCGGGCACCGGGGAGCTGTTTTTT.